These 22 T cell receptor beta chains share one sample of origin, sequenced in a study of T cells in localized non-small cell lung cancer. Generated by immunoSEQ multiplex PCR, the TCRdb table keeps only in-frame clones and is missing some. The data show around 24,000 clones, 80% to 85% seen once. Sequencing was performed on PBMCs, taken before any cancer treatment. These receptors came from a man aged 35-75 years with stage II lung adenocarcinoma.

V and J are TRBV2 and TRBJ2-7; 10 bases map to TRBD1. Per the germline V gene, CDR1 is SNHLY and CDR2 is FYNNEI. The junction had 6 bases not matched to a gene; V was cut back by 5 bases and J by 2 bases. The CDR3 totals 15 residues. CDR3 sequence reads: CASSLSGTGAYEQYF. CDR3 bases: TGTGCCAGCAGTCTCTCCGGGACAGGGGCCTACGAGCAGTACTTC. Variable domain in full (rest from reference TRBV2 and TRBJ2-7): EPEVTQTPSHQVTQMGQEVILRCVPISNHLYFYWYRQILGQKVEFLVSFYNNEISEKSEIFDDQFSVERPDGSNFTLKIRSTKLEDSAMYFCASSLSGTGAYEQYFGPGTRLTVT.

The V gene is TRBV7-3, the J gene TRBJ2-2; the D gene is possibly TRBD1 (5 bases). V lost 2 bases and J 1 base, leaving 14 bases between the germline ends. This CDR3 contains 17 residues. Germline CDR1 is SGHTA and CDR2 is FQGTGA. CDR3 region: CASSLSPGRVNTGELFF. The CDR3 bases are TGTGCCAGCAGCTTATCCCCCGGCAGGGTGAACACCGGGGAGCTGTTTTTT.

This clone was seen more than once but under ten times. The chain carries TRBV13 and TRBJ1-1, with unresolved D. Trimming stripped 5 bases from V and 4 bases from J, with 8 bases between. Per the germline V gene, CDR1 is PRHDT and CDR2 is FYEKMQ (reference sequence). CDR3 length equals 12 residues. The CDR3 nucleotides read TGTGCCAGCAGCCCAGGAAGCACTGAAGCTTTCTTT. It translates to CASSPGSTEAFF.

CDR3: CASRPQLANTGELFF. CDR3 nucleotides: TGTGCCAGCAGACCGCAGCTCGCGAACACCGGGGAGCTGTTTTTT. The chain combines TRBV2 with TRBJ2-2; no firm D call. There are 15 residues in the CDR3. Trimming left V 6 bases short and J 0 bases short, with 11 bases between. Germline-derived CDR1 and CDR2 are SNHLY and FYNNEI.

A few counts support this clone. Here the CDR3 DNA reads TGTGCCAGCAGTTTAAATAGTCATCAGCCCCAGCATTTT. Protein product: CASSLNSHQPQHF. The chain couples TRBV27 to TRBJ1-5; no reliable D call. Germline CDR1 MNHEY, CDR2 SMNVEV (reference sequence). The CDR3 runs to 13 residues. With 2 bases removed from V and 5 bases from J, the gap between germline ends came to 7 bases.

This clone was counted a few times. The CDR3 reads CACQTGTGYNQPQHF. Here the CDR3 DNA reads TGTGCCTGCCAAACCGGGACAGGGTACAATCAGCCCCAGCATTTT. V usage is TRBV30 and J usage is TRBJ1-5, with TRBD1 matching over 9 bases. Trimming took 6 bases from V and 3 from J; bases not matched to a gene: 9. The CDR3 sequence is 15 residues long. Germline CDR1 GTSNPN, CDR2 SVGIG (reference sequence).

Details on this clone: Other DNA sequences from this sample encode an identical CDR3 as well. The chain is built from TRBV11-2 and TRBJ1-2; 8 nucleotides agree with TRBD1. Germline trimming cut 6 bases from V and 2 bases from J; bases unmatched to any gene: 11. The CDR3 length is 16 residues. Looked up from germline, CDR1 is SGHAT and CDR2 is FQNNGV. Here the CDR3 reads CASRTGTGSSNYGYTF. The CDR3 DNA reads TGTGCCAGCAGAACCGGGACAGGATCATCCAACTATGGCTACACCTTC.

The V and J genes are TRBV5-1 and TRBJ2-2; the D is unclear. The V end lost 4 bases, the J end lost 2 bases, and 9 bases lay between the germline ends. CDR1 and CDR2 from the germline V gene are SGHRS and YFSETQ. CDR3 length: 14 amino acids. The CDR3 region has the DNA TGCGCCAGCAGCCCGGTCCTTAACACCGGGGAGCTGTTTTTT. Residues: CASSPVLNTGELFF.

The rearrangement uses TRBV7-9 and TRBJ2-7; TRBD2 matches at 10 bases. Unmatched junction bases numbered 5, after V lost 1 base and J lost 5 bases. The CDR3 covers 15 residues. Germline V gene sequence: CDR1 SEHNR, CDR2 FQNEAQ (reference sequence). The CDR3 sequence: CASSLVSGRAHEQYF. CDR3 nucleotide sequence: TGTGCCAGCAGCTTAGTCAGCGGGAGGGCCCACGAGCAGTACTTC.

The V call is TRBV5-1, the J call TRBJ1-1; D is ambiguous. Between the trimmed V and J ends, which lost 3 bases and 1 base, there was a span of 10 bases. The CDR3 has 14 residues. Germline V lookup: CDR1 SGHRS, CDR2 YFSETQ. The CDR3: CASSSGEKNTEAFF. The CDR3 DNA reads TGCGCCAGCAGCTCGGGAGAAAAGAACACTGAAGCTTTCTTT.

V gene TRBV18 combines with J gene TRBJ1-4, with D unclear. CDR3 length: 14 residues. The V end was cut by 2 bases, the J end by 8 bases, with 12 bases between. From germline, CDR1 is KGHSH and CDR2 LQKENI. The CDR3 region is CASSPGGGGEKLFF. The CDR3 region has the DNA TGTGCCAGCTCACCAGGCGGAGGCGGCGAAAAACTGTTTTTT.

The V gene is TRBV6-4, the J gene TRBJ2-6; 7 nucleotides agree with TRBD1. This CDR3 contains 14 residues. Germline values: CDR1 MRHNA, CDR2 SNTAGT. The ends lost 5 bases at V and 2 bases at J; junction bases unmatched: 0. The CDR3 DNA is TGTGCCAGCAGTACAGGGGCTGGGGCCAACGTCCTGACTTTC. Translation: CASSTGAGANVLTF.

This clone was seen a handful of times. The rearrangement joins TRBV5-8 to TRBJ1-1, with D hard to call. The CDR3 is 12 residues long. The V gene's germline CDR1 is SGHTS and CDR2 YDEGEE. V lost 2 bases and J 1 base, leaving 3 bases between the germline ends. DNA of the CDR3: TGTGCCAGCAGCTTTGGGAACACTGAAGCTTTCTTT. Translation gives CASSFGNTEAFF.

The DNA of the CDR3 is TGTGCCATCAGTGAGTCCCGGGTCTATGGCTACACCTTC. As protein: CAISESRVYGYTF. V and J are TRBV10-3 and TRBJ1-2; D is undetermined. V was pared by 0 bases and J by 4 bases, with 6 bases between. Germline CDR1 is ENHRY and CDR2 is SYGVKD. The CDR3 runs 13 residues.

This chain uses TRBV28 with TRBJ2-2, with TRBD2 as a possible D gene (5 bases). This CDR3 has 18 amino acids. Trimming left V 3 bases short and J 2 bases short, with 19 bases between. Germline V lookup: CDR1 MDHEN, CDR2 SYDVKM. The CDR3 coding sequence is TGTGCCAGCAGTTTTGCGCCTGGTGGCGGGCTAAACACCGGGGAGCTGTTTTTT. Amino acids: CASSFAPGGGLNTGELFF. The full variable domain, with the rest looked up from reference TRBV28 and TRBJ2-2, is DVKVTQSSRYLVKRTGEKVFLECVQDMDHENMFWYRQDPGLGLRLIYFSYDVKMKEKGDIPEGYSVSREKKERFSLILESASTNQTSMYLCASSFAPGGGLNTGELFFGEGSRLTVL.

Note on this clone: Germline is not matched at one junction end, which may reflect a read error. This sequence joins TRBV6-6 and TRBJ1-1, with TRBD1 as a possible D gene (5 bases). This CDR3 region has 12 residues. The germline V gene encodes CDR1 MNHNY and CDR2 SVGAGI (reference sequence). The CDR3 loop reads CSAGRMNTEAFF. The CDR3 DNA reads TGCTCCGCGGGACGGATGAACACTGAAGCTTTCTTT.

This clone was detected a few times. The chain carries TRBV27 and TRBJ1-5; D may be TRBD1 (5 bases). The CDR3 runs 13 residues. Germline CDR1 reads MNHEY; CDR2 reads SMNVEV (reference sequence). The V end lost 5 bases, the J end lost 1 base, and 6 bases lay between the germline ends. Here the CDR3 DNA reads TGTGCCAGCAGTCGACAGAGCAATCAGCCCCAGCATTTT. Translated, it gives CASSRQSNQPQHF.

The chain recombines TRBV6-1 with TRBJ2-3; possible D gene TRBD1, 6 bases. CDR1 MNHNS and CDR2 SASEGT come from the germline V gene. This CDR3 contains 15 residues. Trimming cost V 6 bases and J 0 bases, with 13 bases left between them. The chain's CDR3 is CASSFGQPSTDTQYF. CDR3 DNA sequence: TGTGCCAGCAGCTTCGGACAGCCTAGCACAGATACGCAGTATTTT.

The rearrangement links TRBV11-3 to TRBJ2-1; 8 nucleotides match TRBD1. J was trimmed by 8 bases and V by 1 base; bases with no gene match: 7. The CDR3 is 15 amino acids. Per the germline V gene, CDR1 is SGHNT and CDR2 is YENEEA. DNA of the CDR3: TGTGCCAGCAGCTTAGGGACAGGGAGGTTTGATGAGCAGTTCTTC. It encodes CASSLGTGRFDEQFF.

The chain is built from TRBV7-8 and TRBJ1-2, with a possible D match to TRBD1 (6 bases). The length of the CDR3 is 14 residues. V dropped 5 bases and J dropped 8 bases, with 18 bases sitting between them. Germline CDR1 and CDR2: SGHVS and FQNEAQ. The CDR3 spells CASSGRDTLFGYTF. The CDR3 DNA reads TGTGCCAGCAGCGGCCGGGACACCTTGTTCGGCTACACCTTC.

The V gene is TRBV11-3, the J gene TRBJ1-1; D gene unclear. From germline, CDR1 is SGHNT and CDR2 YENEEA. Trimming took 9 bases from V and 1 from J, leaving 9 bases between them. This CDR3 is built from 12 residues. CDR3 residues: CASGRANTEAFF. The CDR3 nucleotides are TGTGCCAGTGGGAGGGCGAACACTGAAGCTTTCTTT.

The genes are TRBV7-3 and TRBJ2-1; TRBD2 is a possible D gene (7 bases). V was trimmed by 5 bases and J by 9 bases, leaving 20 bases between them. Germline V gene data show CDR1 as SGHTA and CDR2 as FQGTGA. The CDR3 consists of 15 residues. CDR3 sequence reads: CASSPDSGMLSEQFF. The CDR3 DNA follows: TGTGCCAGCAGCCCGGACAGCGGGATGCTCAGTGAGCAGTTCTTC.